The 29 T cell receptor beta chains in this list originate from one sample, sequenced in a study of Tregs in tolerant kidney transplant recipients. Sequencing was performed with immunoSEQ multiplex PCR; in TCRdb, only in-frame clones are kept and a portion is missing. This sample has about 66,000 clones, with around nine tenths found just once. Sequenced material: CD8+ T cells from blood, taken before the transplant. The receptor set was obtained from a human donor who received a combined kidney and bone marrow transplant.

J is TRBJ2-1 and V is TRBV19, with TRBD2 matching over 14 bases. The CDR3 extends over 18 amino acids. V shed 10 bases, J shed 2 bases, and the junction held 13 bases outside the gene matches. Looked up from germline, CDR1 is LNHDA and CDR2 is SQIVND (reference sequence). CDR3 sequence reads: CATWGLAGEGGTYNEQFF. CDR3 sequence (DNA): TGTGCCACCTGGGGACTAGCGGGAGAGGGTGGTACCTACAATGAGCAGTTCTTC.

The rearrangement joins TRBV19 to TRBJ2-5, with 7 bases identical to TRBD2. Germline-derived CDR1 and CDR2 are LNHDA and SQIVND (reference sequence). V lost 7 bases and J lost 4; bases outside the gene matches: 15. This CDR3 has 16 residues. CDR3 sequence reads: CASTSTLGGEGETQYF. The CDR3 bases are TGTGCCAGTACCTCCACTCTCGGCGGGGAGGGAGAGACCCAGTACTTC.

This chain joins TRBV29-1 and TRBJ1-4; D call uncertain. The V end lost 7 bases, the J end lost 5 bases, and 14 bases lay between the germline ends. Germline assignment: CDR1 SQVTM and CDR2 ANQGSEA. This CDR3 spans 13 amino acids. CDR3 bases: TGCAGCGCCACCGTGGGGAGGAATGAAAAACTGTTTTTT. This codes for CSATVGRNEKLFF.

V and J are TRBV7-2 and TRBJ2-2; 7 nucleotides align to TRBD1. Unmatched junction bases numbered 12, after V lost 5 bases and J lost 0 bases. Germline V CDR1 and CDR2: SGHTA, FQGNSA. The CDR3 extends over 18 amino acids. CDR3 in amino acids: CASSLSGDSHANTGELFF. CDR3 coding DNA: TGTGCCAGCAGCCTTAGTGGGGACAGCCACGCGAACACCGGGGAGCTGTTTTTT.

The sample holds one count of this clone. The chain employs TRBV2 and TRBJ1-2, with D possibly TRBD1 on 6 matching bases. Germline V gene lookup returns CDR1 SNHLY and CDR2 FYNNEI. The CDR3 is made up of 13 amino acids. V lost 7 bases, J lost 2 bases, and 11 bases lay in between. The CDR3 protein is CASNPTGNYGYTF. The CDR3, as DNA: TGTGCCAGCAATCCTACAGGGAACTATGGCTACACCTTC.

The chain is built from TRBV7-8 and TRBJ1-1; D call uncertain. Germline V gene data show CDR1 as SGHVS and CDR2 as FQNEAQ. This CDR3 spans 12 amino acids. Trimming cost V 5 bases and J 5 bases, with 9 bases left between them. The CDR3 DNA reads TGTGCCAGCAGCCCTTTCGGGACTGAAGCTTTCTTT. Translated, it gives CASSPFGTEAFF.

This chain connects TRBV9 to TRBJ2-7; the D gene is possibly TRBD1 (5 bases). Germline V gene data show CDR1 as SGDLS and CDR2 as YYNGEE. There are 15 residues in the CDR3. The V gene lost 2 bases and the J gene lost 0 bases, with 12 bases spanning the gap. Here the CDR3 reads CASSVGQLSSYEQYF. The CDR3 DNA reads as TGTGCCAGCAGCGTTGGACAACTTAGCTCCTACGAGCAGTACTTC.

V usage is TRBV11-2 and J usage is TRBJ1-2; TRBD1 matches 9 bases. The CDR3 extends over 15 amino acids. Germline V gene sequence: CDR1 SGHAT, CDR2 FQNNGV. V shed 3 bases and J 4 bases; nucleotides not matched to a gene: 6. CDR3 in DNA: TGTGCCAGCAGCTTGGGGACAGGGACTAGCTATGGCTACACCTTC. Its protein product is CASSLGTGTSYGYTF. Full variable domain (outside the CDR3, taken from reference TRBV11-2 and TRBJ1-2): EAGVAQSPRYKIIEKRQSVAFWCNPISGHATLYWYQQILGQGPKLLIQFQNNGVVDDSQLPKDRFSAERLKGVDSTLKIQPAKLEDSAVYLCASSLGTGTSYGYTFGSGTRLTVV.

The chain recombines TRBV4-3 with TRBJ2-2; the match to TRBD1 covers 9 bases. V was pared by 0 bases and J by 8 bases, with 7 bases of the junction left unmatched. CDR1 and CDR2 (germline): LGHNA, YSLEER. CDR3 length: 16 amino acids. The chain's CDR3 is CASSQETGGFTGELFF. DNA of the CDR3: TGCGCCAGCAGCCAAGAAACAGGGGGCTTCACTGGGGAGCTGTTTTTT.

The CDR3 is CASSKPGSQGAPNYGYTF. CDR3 nucleotide sequence: TGTGCCAGCAGCAAACCTGGGTCACAGGGTGCGCCGAACTATGGCTACACCTTC. The J gene is TRBJ1-2, the V gene TRBV21-1; the DNA was not used to check the table's D call, TRBD1. TRBV21-1 is a pseudogene. The CDR3 runs 18 residues.

This clone is judged medium-sized. The CDR3 sequence: CATGMEAGGINEQFF. Here the CDR3 DNA reads TGTGCCACCGGGATGGAAGCGGGGGGGATAAATGAGCAGTTCTTC. V is TRBV15 and J is TRBJ2-1; 10 nucleotides agree with TRBD2. J was trimmed by 7 bases and V by 8 bases; bases with no gene match: 11. This CDR3 is built from 15 residues. Germline CDR1 LNHNV, CDR2 YYDKDF (reference sequence).

The chain couples TRBV5-4 to TRBJ1-2; TRBD1 is a possible D gene (5 bases). This CDR3 is built from 11 residues. CDR1 is SGHNT and CDR2 is YYREEE in the germline V gene (reference sequence). Trimming took 0 bases from V and 13 from J, leaving 10 bases between them. CDR3 sequence (DNA): TGTGCCAGCAGCTTGGACAGGTCTCTCACCTTC. It translates to CASSLDRSLTF.

This chain connects TRBV9 to TRBJ2-7; 7 bases line up with TRBD1. The germline CDR1 and CDR2 sequences are SGDLS and YYNGEE. The CDR3 runs to 15 residues. V was clipped by 0 bases and J by 4 bases; unmatched bases: 7. The CDR3: CASSVGQGEVYEQYF. The CDR3 region has the DNA TGTGCCAGCAGCGTAGGGCAGGGGGAAGTATACGAGCAGTACTTC.

The V gene is TRBV19, the J gene TRBJ2-1; 7 bases are shared with TRBD2. The junction had 12 bases not matched to a gene; V was cut back by 3 bases and J by 4 bases. CDR1 is LNHDA, CDR2 SQIVND, per germline (reference sequence). This CDR3 has 17 amino acids. DNA for the CDR3: TGTGCCAGTAGTATGGACTCCCCGGGGGGACCTTACAATGAGCAGTTCTTC. Translated, it gives CASSMDSPGGPYNEQFF.

The chain links TRBV18 to TRBJ1-1; 7 bases are shared with TRBD1. The CDR3 has 14 residues. The germline V gene encodes CDR1 KGHSH and CDR2 LQKENI. The junction had 2 bases not matched to a gene; V was cut back by 3 bases and J by 1 base. CDR3 bases: TGTGCCAGCTCACCGGAGGGGGCGAACACTGAAGCTTTCTTT. Protein: CASSPEGANTEAFF.

The CDR3 nucleotides are TGTGCCAGTGGTTGGGGGGTCGGCGGTTACTACGAGCAGTACTTC. The encoded protein is CASGWGVGGYYEQYF. The chain is built from TRBV11-2 and TRBJ2-7; D possibly corresponds to TRBD2 (6 bases). V lost 9 bases to trimming and J lost 3 bases, with 21 bases between them. CDR1 and CDR2 from the germline V gene are SGHAT and FQNNGV. The CDR3 is made up of 15 amino acids.

The sample holds one count of this clone. J is TRBJ1-2 and V is TRBV9; 12 bases align to TRBD1. Unmatched junction bases numbered 11, after V lost 3 bases and J lost 8 bases. Germline values: CDR1 SGDLS, CDR2 YYNGEE. The CDR3 covers 16 residues. The chain's CDR3 is CASSANTGTGGQGYTF. Written as DNA, the CDR3 is TGTGCCAGCAGCGCCAATACCGGGACAGGGGGCCAGGGCTACACCTTC.

The chain links TRBV27 to TRBJ2-3; 10 bases align to TRBD2. The CDR3 length is 14 residues. V shed 6 bases and J 6 bases; nucleotides not matched to a gene: 6. Per the germline V gene, CDR1 is MNHEY and CDR2 is SMNVEV (reference sequence). In DNA, the CDR3 is TGTGCCAGCAGCCCGAGGGGACTAGCGGATACGCAGTATTTT. Translation: CASSPRGLADTQYF.

V and J are TRBV10-3 and TRBJ2-5; 8 nucleotides align to TRBD1. This CDR3 comprises 13 residues. V gave up 8 bases and J gave up 2 bases; unmatched junction bases: 4. Germline lookup yields CDR1 ENHRY and CDR2 SYGVKD. The chain's CDR3 is CAIGGQDQETQYF. The CDR3 nucleotides are TGTGCCATCGGGGGACAGGATCAAGAGACCCAGTACTTC.

The genes are TRBV28 and TRBJ2-7, with D possibly TRBD1 on 6 matching bases. The CDR3 extends over 14 amino acids. Trimming removed 3 bases from V and 2 bases from J, with 11 bases in between. From germline, CDR1 is MDHEN and CDR2 SYDVKM. The CDR3 DNA reads as TGTGCCAGCAGTTTCAGACAGGACACCTACGAGCAGTACTTC. Protein product: CASSFRQDTYEQYF.

The chain employs TRBV19 and TRBJ2-2, with a tentative D call TRBD2 (5 bases). The CDR3 length is 14 residues. CDR1 and CDR2 (germline): LNHDA, SQIVND (reference sequence). Trimming removed 1 base from V and 6 bases from J, with 9 bases in between. The CDR3: CASSIAGGPGELFF. CDR3 in DNA: TGTGCCAGTAGTATAGCAGGAGGACCCGGGGAGCTGTTTTTT.

This sequence joins TRBV7-2 and TRBJ2-7; 9 nucleotides agree with TRBD1. Losses at the gene ends were 5 bases for V and 3 bases for J; bases not matched to a gene: 8. Germline CDR1 SGHTA, CDR2 FQGNSA. The CDR3 totals 15 residues. CDR3 residues: CASSRGTGKGYEQYF. In DNA, the CDR3 is TGTGCCAGCAGCAGAGGGACAGGGAAGGGCTACGAGCAGTACTTC.

J is TRBJ2-5 and V is TRBV14; tentatively, D is TRBD2 (5 bases). The length of the CDR3 is 12 residues. Trimming cost V 2 bases and J 14 bases, with 15 bases left between them. CDR1 and CDR2 from the germline V gene are SGHDN and FVKESK. The CDR3 loop is CASSQPGLTKYF. CDR3 sequence (DNA): TGTGCCAGCAGCCAACCCGGACTGACCAAATACTTC.

V is TRBV7-3 and J is TRBJ1-1, with 9 nucleotides matching TRBD1. Germline assignment: CDR1 SGHTA and CDR2 FQGTGA. The CDR3 is made up of 16 amino acids. V was pared by 5 bases and J by 5 bases, with 12 bases of the junction left unmatched. CDR3 in amino acids: CASSTGTGSFSTEAFF. In DNA, the CDR3 is TGTGCCAGCAGCACCGGGACAGGGTCCTTCAGTACTGAAGCTTTCTTT.

CDR3 nucleotide sequence: TGTGCCAGCAGCCTAAAAACCATGTCGGCAGGGGATAATGAGCAGTTCTTC. It specifies CASSLKTMSAGDNEQFF. The chain recombines TRBV5-6 with TRBJ2-1, with D possibly being TRBD1 (6 bases). The CDR3 length is 17 residues. Between the trimmed V and J ends, which lost 4 bases and 7 bases, there was a span of 24 bases. The V gene's germline CDR1 is SGHDT and CDR2 YYEEEE.

The rearrangement links TRBV4-3 to TRBJ2-2, with D possibly being TRBD1 (6 bases). Deletions cut 6 bases from V and 0 bases from J, with 11 bases between. The CDR3 has 15 residues. Germline-derived CDR1 and CDR2 are LGHNA and YSLEER. CDR3 DNA: TGCGCCAGCAGTCACAGGGAGACGAACACCGGGGAGCTGTTTTTT. It translates to CASSHRETNTGELFF.

The chain carries TRBV6-4 and TRBJ2-1, with 9 bases matching TRBD2. CDR1 MRHNA and CDR2 SNTAGT come from the germline V gene. The CDR3 extends over 18 amino acids. The V segment lost 2 bases and the J segment 7 bases; nucleotides outside the gene matches: 15. This CDR3 reads CASSDHQELAGWVNEQFF. Here the CDR3 DNA reads TGTGCCAGCAGTGACCATCAGGAACTAGCGGGTTGGGTTAATGAGCAGTTCTTC.

V usage is TRBV5-4 and J usage is TRBJ1-6, with D possibly being TRBD1 (6 bases). V was trimmed by 6 bases and J by 9 bases, leaving 16 bases between them. Germline V gives CDR1 SGHNT, CDR2 YYREEE (reference sequence). This CDR3 has 14 amino acids. This CDR3 is CASISQGSGSPLHF. CDR3 bases: TGTGCCAGCATCTCGCAGGGGTCAGGTTCACCCCTCCACTTT.

The V gene is TRBV25-1, the J gene TRBJ2-1; tentatively, D is TRBD2 (7 bases). Germline CDR1 MGHDK, CDR2 SYGVNS. The germline V and J ends were trimmed by 5 bases and 3 bases, with 17 bases remaining between them. The length of the CDR3 is 16 residues. DNA of the CDR3: TGTGCCAGCAGTAATCAAGAGGGGGGGTACTACAATGAGCAGTTCTTC. This translates into CASSNQEGGYYNEQFF.